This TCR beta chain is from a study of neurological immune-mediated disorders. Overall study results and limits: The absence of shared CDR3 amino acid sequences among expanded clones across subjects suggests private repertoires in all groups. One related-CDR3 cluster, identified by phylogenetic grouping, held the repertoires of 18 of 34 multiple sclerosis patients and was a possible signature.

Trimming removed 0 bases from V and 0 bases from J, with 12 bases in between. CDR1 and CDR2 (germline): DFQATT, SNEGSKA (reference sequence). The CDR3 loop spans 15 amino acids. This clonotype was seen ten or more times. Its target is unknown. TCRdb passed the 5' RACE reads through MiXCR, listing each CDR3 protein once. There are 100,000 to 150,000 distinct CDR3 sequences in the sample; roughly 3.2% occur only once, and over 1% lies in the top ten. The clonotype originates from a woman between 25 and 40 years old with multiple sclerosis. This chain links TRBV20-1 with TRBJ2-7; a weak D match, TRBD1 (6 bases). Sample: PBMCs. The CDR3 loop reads CSARDGTDSSYEQYF. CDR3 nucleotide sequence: TGCAGTGCTAGAGATGGGACGGACAGCTCCTACGAGCAGTACTTC.